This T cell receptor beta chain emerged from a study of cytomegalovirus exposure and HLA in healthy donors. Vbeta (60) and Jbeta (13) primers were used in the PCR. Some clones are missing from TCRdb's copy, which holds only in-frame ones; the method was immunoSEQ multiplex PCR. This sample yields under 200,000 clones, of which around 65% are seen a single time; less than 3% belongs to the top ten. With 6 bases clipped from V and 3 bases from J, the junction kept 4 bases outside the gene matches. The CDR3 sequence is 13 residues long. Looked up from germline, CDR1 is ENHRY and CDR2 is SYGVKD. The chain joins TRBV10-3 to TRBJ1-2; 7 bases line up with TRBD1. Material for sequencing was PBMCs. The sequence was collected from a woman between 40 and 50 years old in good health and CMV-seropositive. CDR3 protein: CAIREDRHYGYTF. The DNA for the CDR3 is TGTGCCATCAGGGAGGACAGGCACTATGGCTACACCTTC.